The 22 T cell receptor beta chains below come from one sample, sequenced in a study of blood T cell repertoires in COVID-19. Profiling relied on immunoSEQ multiplex PCR, and the TCRdb table lists in-frame clones only, not all of them. The profile covers hundreds of thousands of clones, with roughly 86% appearing a single time and approximately 1.6% taken by the ten largest. Material: PBMCs or T cells enriched from blood (not recorded which). The receptors stem from a woman between 45 and 60 years old who had recovered from COVID-19.

The V call is TRBV2, the J call TRBJ2-2; D not certain. The CDR3 is 12 amino acids. Trimming took 3 bases from V and 5 from J, leaving 4 bases between them. Per the germline V gene, CDR1 is SNHLY and CDR2 is FYNNEI. The CDR3 nucleotides are TGTGCCAGCAGTGATCAGACCGGGGAGCTGTTTTTT. It encodes CASSDQTGELFF.

V and J are TRBV12-3 or TRBV12-4 and TRBJ1-2; 7 nucleotides agree with TRBD1. The CDR3 spans 13 residues. V dropped 5 bases and J dropped 8; count of bases not matched to a gene: 8. Here the CDR3 DNA reads TGTGCCAGCAGTGGACAGGCCTTGGACGGCTACACCTTC. It codes for CASSGQALDGYTF.

V is TRBV28 and J is TRBJ1-1; 7 bases are a match to TRBD1. The CDR3 contains 15 residues. Germline lookup yields CDR1 MDHEN and CDR2 SYDVKM. Trimming at V came to 7 bases and at J to 4 bases, leaving 12 bases not matched to a gene. The DNA of the CDR3 is TGTGCCAGCACAGAGGGGGCCAGGGGTTCCACTGAAGCTTTCTTT. Translated: CASTEGARGSTEAFF. The full variable domain, its missing parts supplied by reference TRBV28 and TRBJ1-1, is DVKVTQSSRYLVKRTGEKVFLECVQDMDHENMFWYRQDPGLGLRLIYFSYDVKMKEKGDIPEGYSVSREKKERFSLILESASTNQTSMYLCASTEGARGSTEAFFGQGTRLTVV.

This clone was seen a handful of times. The genes are TRBV30 and TRBJ2-1, with 9 nucleotides matching TRBD2. The V gene end was trimmed by 1 base and the J gene end by 0 bases; junction bases not matched to a gene: 1. CDR3 length equals 15 residues. Germline lookup yields CDR1 GTSNPN and CDR2 SVGIG (reference sequence). The CDR3 DNA is TGTGCCTGGAGTGGACTAGCGGCCTCCTACAATGAGCAGTTCTTC. It yields the protein CAWSGLAASYNEQFF.

This clone has just one count. Written as DNA, the CDR3 is TGCGCCAGCAGCTTGAACAGTGACTCTGGAAACACCATATATTTT. Its protein is CASSLNSDSGNTIYF. This chain uses TRBV5-1 with TRBJ1-3; D gene ambiguous. This CDR3 region has 15 residues. Between the trimmed V and J ends, which lost 1 base and 0 bases, there was a span of 8 bases. Germline values: CDR1 SGHRS, CDR2 YFSETQ. The entire variable domain, with the rest obtained from reference TRBV5-1 and TRBJ1-3, is as follows: KAGVTQTPRYLIKTRGQQVTLSCSPISGHRSVSWYQQTPGQGLQFLFEYFSETQRNKGNFPGRFSGRQFSNSRSEMNVSTLELGDSALYLCASSLNSDSGNTIYFGEGSWLTVV.

The table lists this clone with a few counts. The genes are TRBV4-1 and TRBJ1-2, with D perhaps TRBD1 (5 bases). Trimming pared 0 bases from V and 6 bases from J, leaving 14 bases between. The CDR3 contains 15 residues. The germline CDR1 and CDR2 sequences are MGHRA and YSYEKL. CDR3: CASSQDPGRVDGYTF. The CDR3 DNA sequence: TGCGCCAGCAGCCAAGATCCTGGCAGGGTAGATGGCTACACCTTC.

The chain joins TRBV10-3 to TRBJ1-5, with 7 positions matching TRBD1. CDR3 length: 15 residues. Germline-derived CDR1 and CDR2 are ENHRY and SYGVKD. V was clipped by 3 bases and J by 4 bases; unmatched bases: 6. In DNA, the CDR3 is TGTGCCATCAGTGACATAGACAGGGATAATCAGCCCCAGCATTTT. It translates to CAISDIDRDNQPQHF.

The J gene is TRBJ2-1, the V gene TRBV11-2; a weak D match, TRBD2 (5 bases). Trimming took 4 bases from V and 6 from J, leaving 16 bases between them. Germline CDR1 reads SGHAT; CDR2 reads FQNNGV. CDR3 size: 15 residues. This CDR3 is CASSSRQEGGNEQFF. CDR3 nucleotides: TGTGCCAGCAGCTCTAGGCAGGAAGGAGGCAATGAGCAGTTCTTC.

The chain has TRBV27 and TRBJ2-1; tentatively, D is TRBD2 (6 bases). Germline V CDR1 and CDR2: MNHEY, SMNVEV (reference sequence). The CDR3 is 15 residues long. V gave up 5 bases and J gave up 1 base, with 12 bases separating them. CDR3 loop: CASSAGTSSYNEQFF. The CDR3 nucleotides are TGTGCCAGCAGTGCCGGGACTTCGTCCTACAATGAGCAGTTCTTC.

The chain links TRBV28 to TRBJ2-5, with 8 bases that match TRBD2. CDR1 MDHEN and CDR2 SYDVKM come from the germline V gene. Unmatched junction bases numbered 3, after V lost 5 bases and J lost 4 bases. There are 13 residues in the CDR3. CDR3 nucleotides: TGTGCCAGCAGTAAAAGCGGGAGAGAGACCCAGTACTTC. It is translated as CASSKSGRETQYF. Filled out from reference TRBV28 and TRBJ2-5, the complete variable domain reads DVKVTQSSRYLVKRTGEKVFLECVQDMDHENMFWYRQDPGLGLRLIYFSYDVKMKEKGDIPEGYSVSREKKERFSLILESASTNQTSMYLCASSKSGRETQYFGPGTRLLVL.

The chain uses TRBV7-8 and TRBJ1-2; 9 positions match TRBD1. After removal of 6 bases from V and 5 bases from J, the junction contained 7 bases not matched to a gene. Per germline, CDR1 SGHVS and CDR2 FQNEAQ. The CDR3 sequence is 14 residues long. CDR3 protein: CASSGQGISYGYTF. Written as DNA, the CDR3 is TGTGCCAGCAGTGGACAGGGGATTAGTTATGGCTACACCTTC. The full variable domain, with the rest looked up from reference TRBV7-8 and TRBJ1-2, is GAGVSQSPRYKVAKRGQDVALRCDPISGHVSLFWYQQALGQGPEFLTYFQNEAQLDKSGLPSDRFFAERPEGSVSTLKIQRTQQEDSAVYLCASSGQGISYGYTFGSGTRLTVV.

V gene TRBV5-4 combines with J gene TRBJ2-7; TRBD2 aligns across 8 bases. Germline lookup yields CDR1 SGHNT and CDR2 YYREEE (reference sequence). Trimming removed 0 bases from V and 3 bases from J; junction bases left unmatched: 5. CDR3 length: 15 amino acids. The CDR3 nucleotides read TGTGCCAGCAGCTTGGGTTTACGGGGGGGCTACGAGCAGTACTTC. It encodes CASSLGLRGGYEQYF.

V usage is TRBV5-1 and J usage is TRBJ2-5; 8 nucleotides line up with TRBD2. This CDR3 contains 15 residues. CDR1 is SGHRS and CDR2 is YFSETQ in the germline V gene. V lost 1 base, J lost 1 base, and 3 bases stayed unmatched. CDR3: CASSLNAGGQETQYF. The DNA of the CDR3 is TGCGCCAGCAGCTTGAACGCGGGAGGCCAAGAGACCCAGTACTTC.

V is TRBV3-1 (or the pseudogene TRBV3-2) and J is TRBJ1-1; 11 bases map to TRBD1. The CDR3 sequence is 15 residues long. Germline CDR1 LGHDT, CDR2 YNNKEL (reference sequence). Unmatched junction bases numbered 5, after V lost 4 bases and J lost 4 bases. For the CDR3, the DNA is TGTGCCAGCAGCCGTCCCGGGACAGGGGGCACTGAAGCTTTCTTT. This codes for CASSRPGTGGTEAFF.

This clone was seen only once. This chain uses TRBV15 with TRBJ1-5; maybe TRBD1 (6 bases). Germline lookup yields CDR1 LNHNV and CDR2 YYDKDF (reference sequence). V dropped 4 bases and J dropped 5 bases, with 18 bases sitting between them. There are 16 residues in the CDR3. CDR3 amino acids: CATSTTGQSGYQPQHF. The CDR3 DNA follows: TGTGCCACCAGCACCACTGGACAGTCGGGGTATCAGCCCCAGCATTTT.

The chain employs TRBV7-9 and TRBJ2-1, with 7 bases that match TRBD2. V was pared by 5 bases and J by 9 bases, with 10 bases of the junction left unmatched. The CDR3 consists of 14 residues. Per germline, CDR1 SEHNR and CDR2 FQNEAQ (reference sequence). CDR3 sequence reads: CASSQRGGGSEQFF. The CDR3 region has the DNA TGTGCCAGCAGCCAAAGAGGCGGGGGATCTGAGCAGTTCTTC.

The chain has TRBV7-9 and TRBJ1-3, with a tentative D call TRBD1 (6 bases). Trimming cost V 11 bases and J 0 bases, with 14 bases left between them. The CDR3 spans 14 residues. CDR1 is SEHNR and CDR2 is FQNEAQ in the germline V gene (reference sequence). The CDR3 loop reads CAWGQKSSGNTIYF. The DNA for the CDR3 is TGTGCCTGGGGGCAGAAAAGCTCTGGAAACACCATATATTTT.

This clone was picked up one time. The V call is TRBV20-1, the J call TRBJ2-2; D call uncertain. CDR3 size: 14 residues. Trimming pared 3 bases from V and 3 bases from J, leaving 11 bases between. Germline-derived CDR1 and CDR2 are DFQATT and SNEGSKA (reference sequence). CDR3: CSASSQAYTGELFF. The CDR3, as DNA: TGCAGTGCTAGTAGCCAGGCATACACCGGGGAGCTGTTTTTT.

The V gene is TRBV6-5, the J gene TRBJ1-1; D gene unclear. V dropped 10 bases and J dropped 5 bases, with 20 bases sitting between them. CDR1 and CDR2 (germline): MNHEY, SVGAGI. This CDR3 has 14 amino acids. Written as DNA, the CDR3 is TGTGCCACCGAGGCTCCACATGGAAGGACTGAAGCTTTCTTT. Translation gives CATEAPHGRTEAFF.

The chain uses TRBV6-5 and TRBJ2-1, with D uncertain. Trimming pared 5 bases from V and 9 bases from J, leaving 11 bases between. CDR3 length equals 12 residues. CDR1 is MNHEY, CDR2 SVGAGI, per germline. CDR3 protein: CASSHGVSEQFF. CDR3 nucleotide sequence: TGTGCCAGCAGTCATGGAGTGAGTGAGCAGTTCTTC.

The chain uses TRBV7-9 and TRBJ2-1; maybe TRBD2 (6 bases). Trimming removed 3 bases at V and 3 bases at J, with 12 bases between. Germline-derived CDR1 and CDR2 are SEHNR and FQNEAQ (reference sequence). CDR3 length: 15 residues. CDR3 sequence reads: CASSLSAGIYNEQFF. CDR3 coding DNA: TGTGCCAGCAGCTTGTCCGCGGGGATCTACAATGAGCAGTTCTTC.

J is TRBJ1-1 and V is TRBV28; possibly TRBD1 for D (6 bases). The V and J ends lost 5 bases and 6 bases respectively, with 19 bases between them. Germline lookup yields CDR1 MDHEN and CDR2 SYDVKM. The CDR3 consists of 15 residues. This chain's CDR3 is CASSPAITGSAEAFF. The CDR3 nucleotides read TGTGCCAGCAGTCCCGCCATTACAGGGTCCGCTGAAGCTTTCTTT.